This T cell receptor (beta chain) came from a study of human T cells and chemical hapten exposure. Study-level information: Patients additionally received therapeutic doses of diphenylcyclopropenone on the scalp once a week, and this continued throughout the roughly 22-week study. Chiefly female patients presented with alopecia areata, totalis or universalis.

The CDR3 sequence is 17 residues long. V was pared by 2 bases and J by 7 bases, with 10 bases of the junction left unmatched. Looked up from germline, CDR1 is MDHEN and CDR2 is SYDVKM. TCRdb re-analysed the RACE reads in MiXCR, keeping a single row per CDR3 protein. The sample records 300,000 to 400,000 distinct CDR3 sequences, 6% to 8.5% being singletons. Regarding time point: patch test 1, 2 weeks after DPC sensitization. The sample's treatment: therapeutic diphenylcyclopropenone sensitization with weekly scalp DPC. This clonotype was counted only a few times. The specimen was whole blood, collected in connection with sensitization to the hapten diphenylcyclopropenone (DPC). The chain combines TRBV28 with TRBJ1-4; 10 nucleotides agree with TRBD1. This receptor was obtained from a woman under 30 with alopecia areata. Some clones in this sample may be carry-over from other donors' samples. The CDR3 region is CASSLATGGAWGEKLFF. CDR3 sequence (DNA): TGTGCCAGCAGTTTAGCGACAGGGGGCGCATGGGGTGAAAAACTGTTTTTT.